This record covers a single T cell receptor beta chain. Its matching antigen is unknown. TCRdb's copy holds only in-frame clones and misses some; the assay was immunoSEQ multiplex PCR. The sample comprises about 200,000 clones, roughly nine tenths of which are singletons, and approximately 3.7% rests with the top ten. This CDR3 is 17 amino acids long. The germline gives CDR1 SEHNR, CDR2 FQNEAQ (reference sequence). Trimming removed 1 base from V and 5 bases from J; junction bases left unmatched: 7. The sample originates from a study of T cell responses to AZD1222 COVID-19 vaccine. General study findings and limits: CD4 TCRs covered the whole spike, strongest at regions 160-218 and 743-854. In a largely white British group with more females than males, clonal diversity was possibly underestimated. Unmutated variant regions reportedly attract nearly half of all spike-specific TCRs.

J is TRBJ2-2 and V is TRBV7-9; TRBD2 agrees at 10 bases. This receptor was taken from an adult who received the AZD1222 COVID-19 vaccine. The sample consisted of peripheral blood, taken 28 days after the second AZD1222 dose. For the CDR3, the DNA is TGTGCCAGCAGCTTAGGGCTAGCGGGAGTCGAGACCGGGGAGCTGTTTTTT. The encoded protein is CASSLGLAGVETGELFF.